This TCR beta chain was sequenced for a study of lymphopenia after photon versus proton radiotherapy. Study conclusions and caveats: Only patients who died were analyzed for survival; proton advantage is unproven. Oligoclonal CD8+ Temra expansion after nadir drove photon patients' diversity drop.

With regard to this clone: Its antigen is unknown.

Measured with immunoSEQ multiplex PCR; TCRdb has only the in-frame clones, and not every one. The sample has approximately 150,000 clones, about nine tenths seen once. The sequence derives from a man aged 50 to 60 with gastric cancer. The specimen comprised peripheral blood, sampled from a patient treated with photon-based radiotherapy.

CDR3 sequence: CASSLTGGSDEQYF. The CDR3 DNA reads as TGCGCCAGCAGCCTGACAGGGGGCAGCGACGAGCAGTACTTC. J is TRBJ2-7 and V is TRBV5-1, with 10 positions matching TRBD1. V lost 4 bases and J lost 5; bases outside the gene matches: 6. The CDR3 is 14 residues long. Germline assignment: CDR1 SGHRS and CDR2 YFSETQ.